This T cell receptor beta chain is from a study of Ad26.COV2.S vaccination and SARS-CoV-2 variants. For the study at large: Among those in the COV1001 Ad26.COV2.S trial arm was the donor. Ad26.COV2.S, an intramuscular injection, was given once or twice 56 days apart.

Trimming took 6 bases from V and 2 from J; bases not matched to a gene: 7. Germline loops: CDR1 MGHDK, CDR2 SYGVNS. The CDR3 spans 16 residues. Noted treatment: 19 received Ad26.COV2.S at low or high dose, single or two shots; roughly 5 received placebo; per-sample allocation not given. The study sampled participants on day 63 after the first vaccine or placebo injection. Clones were sequenced by immunoSEQ multiplex PCR, and TCRdb holds only the in-frame ones, with some missing. The repertoire holds fewer than 400,000 clones, about 85% seen once, with 3.5% in the top ten. By share of the sample, this clone is medium-sized (0.01 to 0.1%). The antigen is unknown. Broader study findings: Total T cell responses were possibly underestimated by TCR breadth and depth analyses.

Here the sequenced sample was peripheral blood, taken in a trial of Ad26.COV2.S vaccine versus placebo. This rearrangement joins TRBV25-1 to TRBJ2-2; 9 positions agree with TRBD1. This TCR was recovered from a person aged 18-60 years who received the Ad26.COV2.S COVID-19 vaccine or a placebo. The CDR3 reads CASSPRTGENTGELFF. The CDR3 bases are TGTGCCAGCAGCCCGCGGACAGGGGAAAACACCGGGGAGCTGTTTTTT.